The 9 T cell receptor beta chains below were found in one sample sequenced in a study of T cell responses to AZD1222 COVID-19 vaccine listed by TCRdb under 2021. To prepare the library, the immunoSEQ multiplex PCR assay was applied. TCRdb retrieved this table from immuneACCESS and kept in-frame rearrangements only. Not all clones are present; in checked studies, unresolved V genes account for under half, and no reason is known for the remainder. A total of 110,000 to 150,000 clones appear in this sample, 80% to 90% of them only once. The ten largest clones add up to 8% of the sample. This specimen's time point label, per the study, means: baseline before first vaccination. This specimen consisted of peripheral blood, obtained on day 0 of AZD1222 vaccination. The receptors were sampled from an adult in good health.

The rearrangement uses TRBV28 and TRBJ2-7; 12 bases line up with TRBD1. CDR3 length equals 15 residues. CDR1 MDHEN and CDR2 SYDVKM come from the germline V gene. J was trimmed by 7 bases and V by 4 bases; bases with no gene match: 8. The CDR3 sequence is CASSSPGQGAWEQYF. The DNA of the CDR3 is TGTGCCAGCAGTTCCCCGGGACAGGGGGCTTGGGAGCAGTACTTC.

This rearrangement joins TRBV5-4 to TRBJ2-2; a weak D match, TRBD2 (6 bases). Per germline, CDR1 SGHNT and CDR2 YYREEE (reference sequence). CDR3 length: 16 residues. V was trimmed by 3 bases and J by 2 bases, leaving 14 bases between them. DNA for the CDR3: TGTGCCAGCAGCTGGGCTCATAGCGGTAACACCGGGGAGCTGTTTTTT. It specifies CASSWAHSGNTGELFF.

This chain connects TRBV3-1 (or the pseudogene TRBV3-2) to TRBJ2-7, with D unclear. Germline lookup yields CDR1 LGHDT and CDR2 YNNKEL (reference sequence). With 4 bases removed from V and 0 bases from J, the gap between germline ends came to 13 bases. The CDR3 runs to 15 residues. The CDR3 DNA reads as TGTGCCAGCAGCCCGAACTGGGTTAGCTCCTACGAGCAGTACTTC. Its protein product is CASSPNWVSSYEQYF.

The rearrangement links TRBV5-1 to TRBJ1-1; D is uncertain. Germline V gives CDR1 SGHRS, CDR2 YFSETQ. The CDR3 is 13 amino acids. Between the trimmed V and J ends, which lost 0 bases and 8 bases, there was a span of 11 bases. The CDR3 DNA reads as TGCGCCAGCAGCTTGGCAGTTAACGGAGAAGCTTTCTTT. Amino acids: CASSLAVNGEAFF.

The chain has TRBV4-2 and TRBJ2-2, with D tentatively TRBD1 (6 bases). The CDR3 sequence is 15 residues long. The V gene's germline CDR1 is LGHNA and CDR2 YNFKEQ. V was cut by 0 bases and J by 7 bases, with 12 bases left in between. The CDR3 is CASSQDNREYGELFF. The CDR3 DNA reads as TGTGCCAGCAGCCAAGATAACAGGGAGTACGGGGAGCTGTTTTTT.

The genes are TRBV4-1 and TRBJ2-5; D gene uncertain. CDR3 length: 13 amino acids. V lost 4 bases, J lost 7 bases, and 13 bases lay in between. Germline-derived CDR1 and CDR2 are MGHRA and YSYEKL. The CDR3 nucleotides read TGCGCCAGCAGCCCCTCGACCCCCGCGACCCAGTACTTC. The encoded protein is CASSPSTPATQYF.

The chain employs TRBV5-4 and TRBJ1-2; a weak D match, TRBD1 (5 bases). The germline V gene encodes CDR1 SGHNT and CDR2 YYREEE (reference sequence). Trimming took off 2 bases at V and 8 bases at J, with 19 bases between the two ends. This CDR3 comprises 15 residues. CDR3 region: CASSFSGDLGRGYTF. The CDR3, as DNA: TGTGCCAGCAGCTTTTCCGGGGACCTAGGGCGGGGCTACACCTTC.

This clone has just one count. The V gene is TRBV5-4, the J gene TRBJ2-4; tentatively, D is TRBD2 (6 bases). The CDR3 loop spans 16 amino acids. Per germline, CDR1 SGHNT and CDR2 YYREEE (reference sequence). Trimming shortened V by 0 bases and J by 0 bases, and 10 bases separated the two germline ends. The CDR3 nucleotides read TGTGCCAGCAGCTTGGGAGGGGACTTAGCCAAAAACATTCAGTACTTC. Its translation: CASSLGGDLAKNIQYF.

The CDR3 region has the DNA TGTGCCACCAGCAGAGACGAAAACATGAACACTGAAGCTTTCTTT. Its translation: CATSRDENMNTEAFF. The genes are TRBV15 and TRBJ1-1, with D unresolved. The germline V gene has CDR1 LNHNV and CDR2 YYDKDF (reference sequence). V shed 0 bases and J shed 0 bases, with 8 bases lying between them. The CDR3 has 15 residues.